The entry below describes one TCR beta chain. This clone occurred a few times. Its antigen is unknown. The junction and the germline gene differ at one end; a read error may be behind it. Measured from the cysteine to the phenylalanine, the CDR3 is 14 residues long. Of all the DNA, just the CDR3 is kept, 42 bases in frame from base 1. The germline V gene yields MNHNS for CDR1 and SASEGT for CDR2. These data come from a study of metastatic and nonmetastatic thyroid tumors (dated by TCRdb to 2018 to 2020). About the investigation overall: Repertoires from peripheral blood and from tumor or nodule tissue samples of malignant and benign thyroid patients were compared. Broader findings and caveats from the paper: TCR beta diversity was reported as significantly higher in malignant tumors than in benign nodules, in both blood and tumor samples.

Libraries came from PCR. The instrument was an Illumina HiSeq 4000. High-throughput sequencing was used to profile the CDR3 region of the TCR beta-chain in every patient. The study's own analysis went as follows. Drawing on CDR3 differences between clinicopathological groups, the researchers built a classifier meant to tell apart patients with distant-metastatic papillary thyroid cancer. The Shannon index was used to measure repertoire diversity, and the Morisita-Horn index was used to measure how similar tumor and blood repertoires were. TCRdb reran the public reads through fastp at Q25 and MiXCR, keeping productive beta chains. Clone size and V and J calls follow TCRdb, not the original study. This sample lists around 37,000 clones; around 26% were detected once. The ten most abundant clones make up around 10% of the sample. No patient had received any treatment before thyroid surgery. The study retrospectively analysed patient clinical samples collected from the early 2010s to the late 2010s using T-cell receptor beta sequencing.

Recombination connected TRBV6-1 to TRBJ2-5, and perhaps TRBD1 as D gene, on 6 matching bases. Sequences were obtained from blood. This sequence was found in a female donor with papillary thyroid cancer or a benign thyroid nodule (not recorded which). Some clones in this sample may be carry-over from other donors' samples. The CDR3 protein sequence reads: CVSRRAGAEDTQYF. The sequence in DNA is TGTGTCAGCAGAAGAGCAGGGGCGGAAGATACCCAGTACTTC.